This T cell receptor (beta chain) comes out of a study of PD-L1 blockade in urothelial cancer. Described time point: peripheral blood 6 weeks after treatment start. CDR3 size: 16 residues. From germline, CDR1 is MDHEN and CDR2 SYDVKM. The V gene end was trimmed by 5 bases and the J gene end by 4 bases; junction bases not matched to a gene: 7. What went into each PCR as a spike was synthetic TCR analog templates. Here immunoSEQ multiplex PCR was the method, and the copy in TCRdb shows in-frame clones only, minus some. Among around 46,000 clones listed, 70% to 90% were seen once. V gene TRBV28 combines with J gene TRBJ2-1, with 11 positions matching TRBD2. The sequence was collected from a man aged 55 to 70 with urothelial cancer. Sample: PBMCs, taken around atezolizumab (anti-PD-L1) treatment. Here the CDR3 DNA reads TGTGCCAGCAGTCATAGCGGGAGGGGGGTATACAATGAGCAGTTCTTC. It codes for CASSHSGRGVYNEQFF.